The 19 T cell receptor beta chains given below trace back to one sample, sequenced in a study of T cells of healthy individuals. TCRdb analysed the 5' RACE reads with MiXCR anew, one entry per CDR3 protein. The table records just over 40,000 distinct CDR3 sequences, 4% to 5.5% of them present only once. The receptors stem from a human donor in good health.

The rearrangement links TRBV4-3 to TRBJ2-2; 8 positions agree with TRBD1. This CDR3 has 15 amino acids. Germline lookup yields CDR1 LGHNA and CDR2 YSLEER. Trimming took 4 bases from V and 4 from J; bases not matched to a gene: 5. CDR3 sequence reads: CASSLGQGSTGELFF. The CDR3 DNA is TGCGCCAGCAGCCTAGGACAGGGCTCCACCGGGGAGCTGTTTTTT.

The table lists this clonotype with many counts. The DNA of the CDR3 is TGCAGCGTTTCTGGAGCGGGGGGGCTTAGGTCCTACAATGAGCAGTTCTTC. The encoded protein is CSVSGAGGLRSYNEQFF. The genes are TRBV29-1 and TRBJ2-1; TRBD2 agrees at 10 bases. With V trimmed by 5 bases and J by 1 base, 11 bases remained unmatched. Germline loops: CDR1 SQVTM, CDR2 ANQGSEA. CDR3 length equals 17 residues.

This clonotype was seen at least ten times. The chain links TRBV27 to TRBJ1-5, with D perhaps matching TRBD1 (6 bases). V gave up 2 bases and J gave up 6 bases, with 23 bases separating them. Germline CDR1 is MNHEY and CDR2 is SMNVEV (reference sequence). This CDR3 contains 18 residues. The CDR3 DNA is TGTGCCAGCAGTTTACGGTATATGGGCAGGGGCGGATTTCAGCCCCAGCATTTT. It is translated as CASSLRYMGRGGFQPQHF.

This clonotype showed up many times. The rearrangement links TRBV6-5 to TRBJ2-3; 9 bases align to TRBD2. The CDR3 consists of 17 residues. Germline CDR1 reads MNHEY; CDR2 reads SVGAGI. V dropped 0 bases and J dropped 5; count of bases not matched to a gene: 9. This chain's CDR3 is CASSYSGLAGSIDTQYF. The CDR3 DNA follows: TGTGCCAGCAGTTACTCTGGTCTAGCGGGAAGTATAGATACGCAGTATTTT.

Ten or more counts support this clonotype. This chain connects TRBV3-2 to TRBJ1-1; the D call in the table, TRBD1, was not verified against the DNA. TRBV3-2 is labeled a pseudogene. This CDR3 has 14 residues. The CDR3 sequence: CASSQVGHRPEAFF. The CDR3 nucleotides are TGTGCCAGCAGCCAAGTAGGACACCGCCCTGAAGCTTTCTTT.

As DNA, the CDR3 is TGTGCCACCGGGGGGGACTCACAACCCGGGGAGCTGTTTTTT. This codes for CATGGDSQPGELFF. The genes are TRBV24-1 and TRBJ2-2, with TRBD2 matching over 7 bases. The ends lost 9 bases at V and 6 bases at J; junction bases unmatched: 9. Germline V gene sequence: CDR1 KGHDR, CDR2 SFDVKD. This CDR3 spans 14 amino acids.

This clonotype was observed at least ten times. The chain is built from TRBV3-1 and TRBJ2-3, with D possibly TRBD2 on 5 matching bases. The CDR3 loop spans 16 amino acids. The V and J ends lost 8 bases and 2 bases respectively, with 20 bases between them. CDR1 LGHDT and CDR2 YNNKEL come from the germline V gene (reference sequence). The CDR3 loop reads CASRREGARATDTQYF. CDR3 in DNA: TGTGCCAGCCGCCGCGAAGGAGCGAGGGCCACAGATACGCAGTATTTT.

The chain uses TRBV15 and TRBJ2-2; D possibly corresponds to TRBD1 (6 bases). From germline, CDR1 is LNHNV and CDR2 YYDKDF (reference sequence). Trimming removed 3 bases at V and 3 bases at J, with 17 bases between. The CDR3 length is 17 residues. The CDR3 reads CATSRTGLTSDTGELFF. In DNA form, the CDR3 reads TGTGCCACCAGCAGGACAGGACTGACATCGGACACCGGGGAGCTGTTTTTT. Complete variable domain (other parts from reference TRBV15 and TRBJ2-2): DAMVIQNPRYQVTQFGKPVTLSCSQTLNHNVMYWYQQKSSQAPKLLFHYYDKDFNNEADTPDNFQSRRPNTSFCFLDIRSPGLGDTAMYLCATSRTGLTSDTGELFFGEGSRLTVL.

A few counts support this clonotype. The CDR3 region is CASSYLRGTGAENQPQHF. As DNA, the CDR3 is TGTGCCAGCAGTTACCTTAGAGGTACAGGGGCAGAAAATCAGCCCCAGCATTTT. This chain joins TRBV6-6 and TRBJ1-5; 7 nucleotides line up with TRBD1. Germline CDR1 MNHNY, CDR2 SVGAGI (reference sequence). Trimming at V came to 2 bases and at J to 4 bases, leaving 14 bases not matched to a gene. CDR3 length: 18 residues.

This clonotype has at least ten counts. The rearrangement uses TRBV3-1 and TRBJ1-6; 8 nucleotides agree with TRBD1. The trim removed 1 base at V and 8 bases at J, leaving 4 bases unmatched. Germline CDR1 and CDR2: LGHDT and YNNKEL (reference sequence). The CDR3 runs to 15 residues. The DNA of the CDR3 is TGTGCCAGCAGCCAAGGGGACAGGCGTTATTCACCCCTCCACTTT. Translated, it gives CASSQGDRRYSPLHF.

The count of this clonotype is one. This sequence joins TRBV5-5 and TRBJ1-2; TRBD1 matches 8 bases. The CDR3 loop spans 17 amino acids. From germline, CDR1 is SGHKS and CDR2 YYEKEE (reference sequence). Trimming removed 3 bases from V and 2 bases from J; junction bases left unmatched: 12. The CDR3 DNA is TGTGCCAGCAGCTCCCTAGTGGGACAGGAGAGAAACTATGGCTACACCTTC. This encodes CASSSLVGQERNYGYTF.

Notes on this clonotype: The junction departs from germline at one end; a sequencing error may be responsible. V and J are TRBV10-3 and TRBJ2-1, with 7 bases fitting TRBD1. Germline CDR1 reads ENHRY; CDR2 reads SYGVKD. The CDR3 is 14 residues long. CDR3 nucleotide sequence: TGTGCCACCAGTGAGCAGGGGGTGAGCAATGAGCAGTTCTTC. It translates to CATSEQGVSNEQFF.

This chain links TRBV28 with TRBJ2-7; no reliable D call. CDR1 MDHEN and CDR2 SYDVKM come from the germline V gene. This CDR3 has 13 amino acids. The germline V and J ends were trimmed by 5 bases and 4 bases, with 12 bases remaining between them. The chain's CDR3 is CASSLGSGYEQYF. The CDR3 region has the DNA TGTGCCAGCAGTCTAGGTAGTGGTTACGAGCAGTACTTC. Using reference TRBV28 and TRBJ2-7 for the parts outside the CDR3, the full variable domain is DVKVTQSSRYLVKRTGEKVFLECVQDMDHENMFWYRQDPGLGLRLIYFSYDVKMKEKGDIPEGYSVSREKKERFSLILESASTNQTSMYLCASSLGSGYEQYFGPGTRLTVT.

Ten or more counts support this clonotype. The chain employs TRBV25-1 and TRBJ1-1; D may be TRBD1 (5 bases). The germline V gene encodes CDR1 MGHDK and CDR2 SYGVNS. The CDR3 is 18 amino acids. V was shortened by 1 base and J by 0 bases, with 18 bases between the two germline ends. The CDR3 nucleotides are TGTGCCAGCAGTGAATTCGTCCGGAAGGACAACATGAACACTGAAGCTTTCTTT. Translation: CASSEFVRKDNMNTEAFF.

A note on this clonotype: A much larger clone lies one base from this, so it may be a read error. The V gene is TRBV6-6, the J gene TRBJ1-5; maybe TRBD1 (6 bases). Germline lookup yields CDR1 MNHNY and CDR2 SVGAGI (reference sequence). This CDR3 has 11 amino acids. The CDR3 region has the DNA TGTGCCAGCACGGACGGACAGCCCCGGCATTTT. It translates to CASTDGQPRHF.

Only a few counts were recorded for this clonotype. V usage is TRBV12-3 or TRBV12-4 and J usage is TRBJ1-2; D uncertain. The CDR3 runs 13 residues. V shed 2 bases and J shed 4 bases, with 8 bases lying between them. The CDR3 DNA is TGTGCCAGCAGTTTAACGGATTCCTATGGCTACACCTTC. Encoded protein: CASSLTDSYGYTF.

This clonotype was observed a handful of times. The chain joins TRBV7-6 to TRBJ2-5; D not certain. The V and J ends lost 2 bases and 6 bases respectively, with 10 bases between them. CDR3 size: 13 residues. In germline, CDR1 is SGHVS, CDR2 FNYEAQ. The CDR3 nucleotides read TGTGCCAGCAGCTTAATTCGAGGAAAGACCCAGTACTTC. It is translated as CASSLIRGKTQYF.

In this sample, this clonotype turned up many times. The V gene is TRBV7-9, the J gene TRBJ2-3, with D uncertain. V was shortened by 4 bases and J by 2 bases, with 16 bases between the two germline ends. This CDR3 region has 16 residues. The germline V gene encodes CDR1 SEHNR and CDR2 FQNEAQ (reference sequence). The CDR3 reads CASSYRHLRPTDTQYF. The CDR3 DNA reads as TGTGCCAGCAGCTACAGACACCTCCGACCCACAGATACGCAGTATTTT.

The chain joins TRBV20-1 to TRBJ1-5; D gene uncertain. Trimming cost V 0 bases and J 0 bases, with 6 bases left between them. The CDR3 runs to 14 residues. Germline V gene sequence: CDR1 DFQATT, CDR2 SNEGSKA (reference sequence). The CDR3 is CSARDRVSNQPQHF. As DNA, the CDR3 is TGCAGTGCTAGAGATCGGGTTAGCAATCAGCCCCAGCATTTT.